Listed below are T cell receptor beta chains from one sample, sequenced in a study of T cell changes during pregnancy in multiple sclerosis. Generated by immunoSEQ multiplex PCR, the TCRdb table keeps only in-frame clones and is missing some. The sample yields some 70,000 clones, 75% to 95% seen once. Sequencing was performed on peripheral blood, taken in the first trimester of pregnancy. These receptors were collected from a female donor with multiple sclerosis, enrolled in a pregnancy study. Each CDR3 is given with its conserved first and last residue. D genes are given only for firm matches. The size entry is marked missing in some rows and otherwise reads once, few, many or a size class.

TRBV6-6,TRBJ2-2,.,.,TGTGCCAGCAGCTCTCAGGGGTCAGCGGGGACCGGGGAGCTGTTTTTT,CASSSQGSAGTGELFF
TRBV7-3,TRBJ2-3,.,.,TGTGCCAGCAGCTTAAGTGTAGTAGCAGATACGCAGTATTTT,CASSLSVVADTQYF
TRBV5-3,TRBJ2-4,.,.,TGTGCCAGAAGCCCAAGGGGTGTTGGCAAAAACATTCAGTACTTC,CARSPRGVGKNIQYF
TRBV7-2,TRBJ2-1,.,TRBD1,TGTGCCAGCAGCCTAGCGTGGGGACAGGGGCCTTACAATGAGCAGTTCTTC,CASSLAWGQGPYNEQFF
TRBV27,TRBJ2-1,.,.,TGTGCCAGCAGTTCGAGGGGGGGCGAATCCTACAATGAGCAGTTCTTC,CASSSRGGESYNEQFF
TRBV29-1,TRBJ1-5,.,.,TGCAGCGTTGCTAGACAGGGCAATCAGCCCCAGCATTTT,CSVARQGNQPQHF
TRBV6-1,TRBJ2-7,.,.,TGTGGCAGCAGTGAAGTCTGGCAGGGTGTTTACGAGCAGTACTTC,CGSSEVWQGVYEQYF
TRBV5-1,TRBJ2-2,.,TRBD1,TGCGCCAGCAGACCCGGGACAGTGAACACCGGGGAGCTGTTTTTT,CASRPGTVNTGELFF
TRBV27,TRBJ2-1,.,.,TGTGCCAGCAGTTTTCGGAGCTCCTACAATGAGCAGTTCTTC,CASSFRSSYNEQFF
TRBV27,TRBJ2-3,.,TRBD1,TGTGCCAGCAGTTTGAGGGGACAGGACACAGATACGCAGTATTTT,CASSLRGQDTDTQYF
TRBV25-1,TRBJ1-2,.,TRBD1,TGTGCCAGCAGTGTGGGACAGGGAAGTGGCTACACCTTC,CASSVGQGSGYTF
TRBV7-9,TRBJ2-5,once,.,TGTGCCAGCAGCTCGCGAGAGACCCAGTACTTC,CASSSRETQYF
TRBV28,TRBJ2-7,.,TRBD1,TGTGCCAGCAGTTTTACAGGGGAAGCCAACGAGCAGTACTTC,CASSFTGEANEQYF
TRBV6-4,TRBJ1-1,once,TRBD1,TGTGCCAGCAGGGATACTATTACAGGGGGCAAGATGAACACTGAAGCTTTCTTT,CASRDTITGGKMNTEAFF
TRBV5-6,TRBJ2-2,.,.,TGTGCCAGCAGCTTAGCCTCTTACACCGGGGAGCTGTTTTTT,CASSLASYTGELFF
TRBV19,TRBJ2-6,.,TRBD2,TGTGGGGGGGGAGCCGCTGGGGCCAACGTCCTGACTTTC,CGGGAAGANVLTF
TRBV5-4,TRBJ2-7,.,TRBD1,TGTGCCAGCAGGTCGACAGGGAGTCTAAGCGAGCAGTACTTC,CASRSTGSLSEQYF
TRBV5-1,TRBJ1-4,.,.,TGCGCCAGCAGCCCCCGCCAGGGAATCAATGAAAAACTGTTTTTT,CASSPRQGINEKLFF
TRBV28,TRBJ1-5,.,TRBD1,TGTGCCAGCAGTACAGGGGGCCTTTCCCAGCCCCAGCATTTT,CASSTGGLSQPQHF
TRBV5-1,TRBJ2-5,.,.,TGCGCCAGCAGCGGGCAACCCCAAGAGACCCAGTACTTC,CASSGQPQETQYF
TRBV10-3,TRBJ2-1,.,.,TGTGCCATCAGTGACGCACCAGCCTACAATGAGCAGTTCTTC,CAISDAPAYNEQFF
TRBV5-8,TRBJ2-1,once,.,TGTGCCAGCAGCTTGGAGTTCGGGCGGGGAACCAGGAGCTCCTACAATGAGCAGTTCTTC,CASSLEFGRGTRSSYNEQFF
TRBV28,TRBJ2-7,.,TRBD2,TGTGCCAGCAGTCCAACCGGGACTAGTTACGAGCAGTACTTC,CASSPTGTSYEQYF
TRBV7-9,TRBJ2-2,.,.,TGTGCCAGCAGCTGGGACTGGAACACCGGGGAGCTGTTTTTT,CASSWDWNTGELFF
TRBV6-1,TRBJ2-5,.,.,TGTGCCAGCAGTGACAGGGACCAAGAGACCCAGTACTTC,CASSDRDQETQYF
TRBV2,TRBJ2-7,few,TRBD1,TGTGCCAGCAGTTACAGGGGTGACGAGCAGTACTTC,CASSYRGDEQYF
TRBV7-9,TRBJ1-1,.,.,TGTGCCAGCAGCTTTCCCAGGGGCGAAGCTTTCTTT,CASSFPRGEAFF
TRBV18,TRBJ1-2,.,.,TGTGCCAGCTCACCATACGGAGCTAACTATGGCTACACCTTC,CASSPYGANYGYTF
TRBV19,TRBJ2-1,.,TRBD2,TGTGCCAGTAGTCCCTTGGGGACTAGCCGCGATGAGCAGTTCTTC,CASSPLGTSRDEQFF
TRBV6-6,TRBJ1-2,.,.,TGTGCCAGCAGAGGAGGGGTGGAGGGCTACACCTTC,CASRGGVEGYTF
TRBV27,TRBJ1-2,.,TRBD1,TGTGCCAGCAGGACTCGGACAGGGCTGCACTATGGCTACACCTTC,CASRTRTGLHYGYTF